What follows is one T cell receptor (beta chain) and its context. Healthy donors had no documented immune events, such as infections, while sampled. With 1 base removed from V and 0 bases from J, the gap between germline ends came to 10 bases. Germline V gene data show CDR1 as MGHDK and CDR2 as SYGVNS. This CDR3 has 15 amino acids. This table comes from immunoSEQ multiplex PCR, and its TCRdb copy is limited to in-frame clones, with some not included. Of roughly 86,000 clones listed, 85% were seen once; the top ten hold 3.5% to 5%. This record belongs to a study of identifying expanded T cells in peripheral blood.

The clonotype originates from a person between 18 and 75 years old in good health. This sequence joins TRBV25-1 and TRBJ2-7; D not resolved. The source material was blood. The CDR3 DNA sequence: TGTGCCAGCAGTGAATCCCTTGGGCACTCCTACGAGCAGTACTTC. It yields the protein CASSESLGHSYEQYF.